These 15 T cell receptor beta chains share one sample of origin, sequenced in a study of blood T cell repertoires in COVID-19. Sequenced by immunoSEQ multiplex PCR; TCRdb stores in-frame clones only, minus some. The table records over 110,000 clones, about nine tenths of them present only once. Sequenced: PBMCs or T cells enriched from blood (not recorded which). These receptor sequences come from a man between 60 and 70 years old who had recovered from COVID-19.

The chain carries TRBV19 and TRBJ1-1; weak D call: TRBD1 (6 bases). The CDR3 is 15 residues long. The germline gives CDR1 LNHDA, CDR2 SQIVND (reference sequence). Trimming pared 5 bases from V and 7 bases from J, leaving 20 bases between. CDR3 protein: CASSYPRDNLYEAFF. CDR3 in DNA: TGTGCCAGTAGTTATCCCCGGGACAACCTATATGAAGCTTTCTTT.

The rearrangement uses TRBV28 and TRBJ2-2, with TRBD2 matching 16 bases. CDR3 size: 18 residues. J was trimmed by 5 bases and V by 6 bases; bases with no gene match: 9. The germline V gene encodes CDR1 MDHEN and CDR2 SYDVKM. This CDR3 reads CASRSPGLAGGGTGELFF. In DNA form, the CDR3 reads TGTGCCAGCAGGTCTCCGGGACTAGCGGGAGGGGGTACCGGGGAGCTGTTTTTT.

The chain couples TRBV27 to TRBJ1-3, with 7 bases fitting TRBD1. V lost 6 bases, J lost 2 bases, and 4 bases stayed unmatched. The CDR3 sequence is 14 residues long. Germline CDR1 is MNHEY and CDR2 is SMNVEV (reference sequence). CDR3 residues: CASSRQGAGNTIYF. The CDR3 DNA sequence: TGTGCCAGCAGCCGACAGGGAGCTGGAAACACCATATATTTT.

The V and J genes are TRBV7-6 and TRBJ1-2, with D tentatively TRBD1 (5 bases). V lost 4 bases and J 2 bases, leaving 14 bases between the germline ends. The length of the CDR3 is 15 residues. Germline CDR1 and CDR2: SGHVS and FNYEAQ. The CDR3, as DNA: TGTGCCAGCAGCTCCCGGAAGGGGTCCAACTATGGCTACACCTTC. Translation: CASSSRKGSNYGYTF.

The CDR3 here is CATSRRGSAPQHF. The DNA of the CDR3 is TGTGCCACCAGCCGCAGGGGATCAGCGCCCCAGCATTTT. This rearrangement joins TRBV15 to TRBJ1-5, with a possible D match to TRBD1 (6 bases). Germline V lookup: CDR1 LNHNV, CDR2 YYDKDF (reference sequence). CDR3 length equals 13 residues. The V gene lost 5 bases and the J gene lost 9 bases, with 14 bases spanning the gap.

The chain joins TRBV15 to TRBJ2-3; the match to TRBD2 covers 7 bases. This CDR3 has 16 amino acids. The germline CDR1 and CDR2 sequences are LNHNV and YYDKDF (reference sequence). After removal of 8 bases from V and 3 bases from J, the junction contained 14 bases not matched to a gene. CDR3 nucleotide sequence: TGTGCCACCTCCCCGGAAGCGGGGACGGTGACAGATACGCAGTATTTT. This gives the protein CATSPEAGTVTDTQYF.

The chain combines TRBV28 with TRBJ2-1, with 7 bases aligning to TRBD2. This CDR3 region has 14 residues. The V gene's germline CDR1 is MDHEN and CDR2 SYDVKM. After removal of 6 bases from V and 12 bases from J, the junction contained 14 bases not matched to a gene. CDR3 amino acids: CASRPPGGPPGQFF. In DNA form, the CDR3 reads TGTGCCAGCAGGCCTCCGGGGGGTCCTCCGGGGCAGTTCTTC. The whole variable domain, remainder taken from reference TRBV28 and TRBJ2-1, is DVKVTQSSRYLVKRTGEKVFLECVQDMDHENMFWYRQDPGLGLRLIYFSYDVKMKEKGDIPEGYSVSREKKERFSLILESASTNQTSMYLCASRPPGGPPGQFFGPGTRLTVL.

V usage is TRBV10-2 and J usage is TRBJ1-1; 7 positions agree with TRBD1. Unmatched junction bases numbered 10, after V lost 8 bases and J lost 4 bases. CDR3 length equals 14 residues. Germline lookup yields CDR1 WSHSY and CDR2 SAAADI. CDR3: CASGVGTASTEAFF. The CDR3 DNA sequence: TGCGCCAGCGGCGTGGGGACAGCGAGCACTGAAGCTTTCTTT.

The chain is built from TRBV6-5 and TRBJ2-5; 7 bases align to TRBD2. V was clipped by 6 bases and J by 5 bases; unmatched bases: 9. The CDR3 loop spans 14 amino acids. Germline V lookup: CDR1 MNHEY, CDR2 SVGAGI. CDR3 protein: CASSLAGAEETQYF. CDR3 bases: TGTGCCAGCAGCTTGGCGGGAGCGGAGGAGACCCAGTACTTC.

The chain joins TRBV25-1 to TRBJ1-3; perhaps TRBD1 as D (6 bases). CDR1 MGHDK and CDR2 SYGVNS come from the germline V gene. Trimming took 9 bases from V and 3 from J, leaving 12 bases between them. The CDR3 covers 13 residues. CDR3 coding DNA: TGTGCCAGTACTACAGGGCATGGAAACACCATATATTTT. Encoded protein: CASTTGHGNTIYF. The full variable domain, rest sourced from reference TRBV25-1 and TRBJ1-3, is EADIYQTPRYLVIGTGKKITLECSQTMGHDKMYWYQQDPGMELHLIHYSYGVNSTEKGDLSSESTVSRIRTEHFPLTLESARPSHTSQYLCASTTGHGNTIYFGEGSWLTVV.

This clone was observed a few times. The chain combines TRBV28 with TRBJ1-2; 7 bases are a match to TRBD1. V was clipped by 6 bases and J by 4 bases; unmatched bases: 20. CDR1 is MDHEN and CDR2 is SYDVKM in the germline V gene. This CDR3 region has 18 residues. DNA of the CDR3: TGTGCCAGCAGACCGCCGGGACAGCAAGACCCCTTAGGCTATGGCTACACCTTC. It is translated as CASRPPGQQDPLGYGYTF.

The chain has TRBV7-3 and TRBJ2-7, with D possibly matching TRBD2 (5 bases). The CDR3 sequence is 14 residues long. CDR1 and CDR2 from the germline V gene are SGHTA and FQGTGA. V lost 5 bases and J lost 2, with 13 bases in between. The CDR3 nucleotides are TGTGCCAGCAGCCCCCACCCCGGGGCCTACGAGCAGTACTTC. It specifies CASSPHPGAYEQYF.

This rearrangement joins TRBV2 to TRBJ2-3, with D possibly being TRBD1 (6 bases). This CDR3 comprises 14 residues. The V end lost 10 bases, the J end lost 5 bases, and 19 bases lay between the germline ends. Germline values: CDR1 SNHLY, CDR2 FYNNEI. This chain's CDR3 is CATRIQGVGDTQYF. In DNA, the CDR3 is TGTGCCACCAGGATACAGGGTGTCGGAGATACGCAGTATTTT.

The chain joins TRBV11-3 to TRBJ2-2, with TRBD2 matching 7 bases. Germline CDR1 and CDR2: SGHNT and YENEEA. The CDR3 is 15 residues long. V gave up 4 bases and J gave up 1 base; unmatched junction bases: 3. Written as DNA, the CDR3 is TGTGCCAGCAGCTCACAGCGGGGGAACACCGGGGAGCTGTTTTTT. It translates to CASSSQRGNTGELFF.

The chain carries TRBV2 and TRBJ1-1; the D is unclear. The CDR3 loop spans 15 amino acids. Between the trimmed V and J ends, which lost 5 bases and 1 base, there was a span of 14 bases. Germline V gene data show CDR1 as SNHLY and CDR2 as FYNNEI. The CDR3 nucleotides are TGTGCCAGCAGTCAGGACTCTGGAGCGAACACTGAAGCTTTCTTT. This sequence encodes CASSQDSGANTEAFF.